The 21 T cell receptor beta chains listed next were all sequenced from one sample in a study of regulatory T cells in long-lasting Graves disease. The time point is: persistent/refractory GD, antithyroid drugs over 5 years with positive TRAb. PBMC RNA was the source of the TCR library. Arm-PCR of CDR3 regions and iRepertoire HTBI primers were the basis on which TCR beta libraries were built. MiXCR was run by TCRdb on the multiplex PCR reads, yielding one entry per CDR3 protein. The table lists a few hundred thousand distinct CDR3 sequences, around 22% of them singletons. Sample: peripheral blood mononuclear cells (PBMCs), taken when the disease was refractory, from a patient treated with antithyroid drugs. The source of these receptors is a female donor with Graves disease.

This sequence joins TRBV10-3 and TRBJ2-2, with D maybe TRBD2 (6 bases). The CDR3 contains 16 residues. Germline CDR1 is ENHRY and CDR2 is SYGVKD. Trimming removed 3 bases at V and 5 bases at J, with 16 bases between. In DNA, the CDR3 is TGTGCCATCAGTGATTCGCGGGGTTCGAGGACCGGGGAGCTGTTTTTT. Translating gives CAISDSRGSRTGELFF.

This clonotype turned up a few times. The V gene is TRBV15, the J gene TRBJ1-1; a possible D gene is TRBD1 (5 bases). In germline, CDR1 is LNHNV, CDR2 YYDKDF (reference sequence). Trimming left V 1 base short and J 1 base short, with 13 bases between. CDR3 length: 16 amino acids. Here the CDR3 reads CATSRGLGTENTEAFF. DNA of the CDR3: TGTGCCACCAGCAGAGGACTTGGGACGGAGAACACTGAAGCTTTCTTT.

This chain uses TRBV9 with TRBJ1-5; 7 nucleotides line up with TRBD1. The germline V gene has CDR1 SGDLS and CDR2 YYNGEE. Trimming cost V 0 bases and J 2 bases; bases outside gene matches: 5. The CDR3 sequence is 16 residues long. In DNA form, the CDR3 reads TGTGCCAGCAGCGTAGTTAGGGGGCATGGCAATCAGCCCCAGCATTTT. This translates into CASSVVRGHGNQPQHF.

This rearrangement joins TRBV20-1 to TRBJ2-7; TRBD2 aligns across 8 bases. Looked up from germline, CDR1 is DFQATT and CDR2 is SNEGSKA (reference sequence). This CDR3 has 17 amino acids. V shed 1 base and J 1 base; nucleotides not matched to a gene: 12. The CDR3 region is CSARGSSGRSVSYEQYF. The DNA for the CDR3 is TGCAGTGCTAGAGGGTCCAGCGGGAGATCCGTGTCCTACGAGCAGTACTTC.

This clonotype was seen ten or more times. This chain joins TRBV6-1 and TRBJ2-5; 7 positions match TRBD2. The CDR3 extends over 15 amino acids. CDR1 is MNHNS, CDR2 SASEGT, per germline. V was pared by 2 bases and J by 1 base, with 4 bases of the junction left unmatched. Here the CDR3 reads CASSEPSGSQETQYF. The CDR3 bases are TGTGCCAGCAGTGAACCTAGCGGAAGCCAAGAGACCCAGTACTTC.

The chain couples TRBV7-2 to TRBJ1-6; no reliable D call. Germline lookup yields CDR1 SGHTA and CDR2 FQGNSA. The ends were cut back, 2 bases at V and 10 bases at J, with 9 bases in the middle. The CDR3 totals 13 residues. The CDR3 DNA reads TGTGCCAGCAGCTTATATCAAGCGTCACCCCTCCACTTT. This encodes CASSLYQASPLHF.

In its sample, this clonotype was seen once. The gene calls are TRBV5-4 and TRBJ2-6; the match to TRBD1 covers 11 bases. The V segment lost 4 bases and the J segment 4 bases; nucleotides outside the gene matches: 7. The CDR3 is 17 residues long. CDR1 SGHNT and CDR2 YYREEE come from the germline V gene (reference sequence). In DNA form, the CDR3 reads TGTGCCAGCAGCAACGGACAGGGGGCACGGGGGGCCAACGTCCTGACTTTC. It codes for CASSNGQGARGANVLTF.

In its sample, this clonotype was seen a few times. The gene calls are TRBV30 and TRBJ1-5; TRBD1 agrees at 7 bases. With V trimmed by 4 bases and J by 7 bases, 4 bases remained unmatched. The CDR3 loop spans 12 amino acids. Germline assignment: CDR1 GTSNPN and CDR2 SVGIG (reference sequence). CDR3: CAWIFRGQPQHF. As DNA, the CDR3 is TGTGCCTGGATTTTCAGGGGGCAGCCCCAGCATTTT.

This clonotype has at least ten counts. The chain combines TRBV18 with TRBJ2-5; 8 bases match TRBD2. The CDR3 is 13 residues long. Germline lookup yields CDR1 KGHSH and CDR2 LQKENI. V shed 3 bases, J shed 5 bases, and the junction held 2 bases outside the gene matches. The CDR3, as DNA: TGTGCCAGCTCACCGGGACTAGGGGAGACCCAGTACTTC. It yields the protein CASSPGLGETQYF.

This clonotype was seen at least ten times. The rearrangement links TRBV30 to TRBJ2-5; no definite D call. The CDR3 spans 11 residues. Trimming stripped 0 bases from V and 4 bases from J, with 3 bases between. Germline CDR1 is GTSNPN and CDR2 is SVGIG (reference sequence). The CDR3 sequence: CAWSVRETQYF. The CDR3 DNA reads TGTGCCTGGAGTGTTCGAGAGACCCAGTACTTC.

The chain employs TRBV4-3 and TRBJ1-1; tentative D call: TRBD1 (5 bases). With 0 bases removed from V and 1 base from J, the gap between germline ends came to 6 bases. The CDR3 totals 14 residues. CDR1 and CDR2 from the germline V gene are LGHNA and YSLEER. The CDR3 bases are TGCGCCAGCAGCCAAGAGGGGGGGAACACTGAAGCTTTCTTT. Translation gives CASSQEGGNTEAFF.

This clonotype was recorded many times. For the CDR3, the DNA is TGTGCCAGCTCACCAGAGGAGACCCAGTACTTC. Its translation: CASSPEETQYF. The chain is built from TRBV18 and TRBJ2-5; unclear D gene. The CDR3 runs 11 residues. With 2 bases removed from V and 5 bases from J, the gap between germline ends came to 3 bases. The germline V gene encodes CDR1 KGHSH and CDR2 LQKENI.

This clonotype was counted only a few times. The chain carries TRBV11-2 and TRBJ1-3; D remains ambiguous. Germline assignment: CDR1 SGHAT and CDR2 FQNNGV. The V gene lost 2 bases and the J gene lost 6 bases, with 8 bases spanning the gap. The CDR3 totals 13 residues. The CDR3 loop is CASSLTRSNTIYF. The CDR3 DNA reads TGTGCCAGCAGCTTAACCCGGTCAAACACCATATATTTT. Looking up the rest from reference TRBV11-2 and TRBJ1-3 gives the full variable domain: EAGVAQSPRYKIIEKRQSVAFWCNPISGHATLYWYQQILGQGPKLLIQFQNNGVVDDSQLPKDRFSAERLKGVDSTLKIQPAKLEDSAVYLCASSLTRSNTIYFGEGSWLTVV.

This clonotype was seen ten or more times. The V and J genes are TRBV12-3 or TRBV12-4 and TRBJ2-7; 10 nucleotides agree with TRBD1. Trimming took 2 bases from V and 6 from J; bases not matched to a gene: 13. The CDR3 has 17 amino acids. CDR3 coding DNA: TGTGCCAGCAGTTTATGGATTCTCCGGGACAGGGGTACCGAGCAGTACTTC. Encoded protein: CASSLWILRDRGTEQYF.

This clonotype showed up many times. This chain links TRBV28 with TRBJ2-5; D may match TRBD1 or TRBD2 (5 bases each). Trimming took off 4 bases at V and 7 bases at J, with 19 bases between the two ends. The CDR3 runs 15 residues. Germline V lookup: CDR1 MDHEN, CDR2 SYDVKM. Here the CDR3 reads CASSSSGTGKGTQYF. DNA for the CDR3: TGTGCCAGCAGTTCATCCGGGACGGGAAAGGGGACCCAGTACTTC.

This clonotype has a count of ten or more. CDR3 amino acids: CATSETGSTEAFF. The CDR3 DNA reads TGTGCCACCAGTGAGACAGGGAGTACTGAAGCTTTCTTT. The rearrangement uses TRBV24-1 and TRBJ1-1; TRBD1 agrees at 7 bases. The J segment lost 5 bases and the V segment lost 4 bases, leaving 3 bases of the junction unmatched. Looked up from germline, CDR1 is KGHDR and CDR2 is SFDVKD. The CDR3 covers 13 residues.

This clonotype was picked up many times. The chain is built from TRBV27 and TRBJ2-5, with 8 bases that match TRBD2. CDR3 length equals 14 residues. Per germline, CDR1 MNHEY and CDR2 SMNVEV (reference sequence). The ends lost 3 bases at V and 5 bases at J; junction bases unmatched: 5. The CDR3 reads CASSFLTSVETQYF. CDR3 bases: TGTGCCAGCAGTTTTTTGACTAGCGTGGAGACCCAGTACTTC.

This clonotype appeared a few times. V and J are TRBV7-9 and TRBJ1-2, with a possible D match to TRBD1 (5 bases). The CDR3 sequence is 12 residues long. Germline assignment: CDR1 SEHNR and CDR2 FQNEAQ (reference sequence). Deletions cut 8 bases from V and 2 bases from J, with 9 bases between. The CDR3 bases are TGTGCCAGCGACAGTGAAAACTATGGCTACACCTTC. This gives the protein CASDSENYGYTF.

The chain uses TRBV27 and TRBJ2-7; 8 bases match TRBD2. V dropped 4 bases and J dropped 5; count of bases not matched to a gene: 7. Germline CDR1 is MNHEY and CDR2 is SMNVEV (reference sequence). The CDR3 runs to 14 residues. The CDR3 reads CASSSLAGNHEQYF. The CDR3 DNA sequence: TGTGCCAGCAGTTCGTTAGCGGGAAATCACGAGCAGTACTTC.

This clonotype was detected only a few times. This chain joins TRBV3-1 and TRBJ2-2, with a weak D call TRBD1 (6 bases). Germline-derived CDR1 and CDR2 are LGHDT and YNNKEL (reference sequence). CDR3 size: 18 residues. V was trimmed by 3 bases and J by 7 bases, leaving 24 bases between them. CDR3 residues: CASSQTWQGSLLGGELFF. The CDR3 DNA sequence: TGTGCCAGCAGCCAGACTTGGCAGGGGTCTTTACTGGGCGGGGAGCTGTTTTTT.

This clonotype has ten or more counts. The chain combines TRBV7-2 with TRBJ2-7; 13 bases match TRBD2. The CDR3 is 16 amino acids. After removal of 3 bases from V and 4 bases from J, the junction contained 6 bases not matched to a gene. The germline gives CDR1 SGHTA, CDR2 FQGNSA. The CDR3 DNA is TGTGCCAGCAGCTTGCGGGGACTAGCGGGATTTTACGAGCAGTACTTC. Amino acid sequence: CASSLRGLAGFYEQYF.